The 15 T cell receptor beta chains reported below all come from one sample, sequenced in a study of T cells expressing NK-cell markers. Reanalyzing the 5' RACE reads, TCRdb keeps one entry per CDR3 protein, without DNA. The sample includes fewer than 400,000 distinct CDR3 sequences. The sample was blood T cells: a sorted CD56 or NKG2C T cell subset, CD4+ or CD8+ T cells, or bulk PBMC T cells (not recorded which). These receptors came from a man aged 18 to 69 in good health.

The CDR3 here is CASSLSNPTYEQYF. The chain joins TRBV27 to TRBJ2-7. The V gene's germline CDR1 is MNHEY and CDR2 SMNVEV (reference sequence). The CDR3 is 14 amino acids.

The rearrangement joins TRBV25-1 to TRBJ2-2; TCRdb's D gene call, TRBD2, goes unchecked for lack of DNA. The CDR3 has 17 amino acids. Germline assignment: CDR1 MGHDK and CDR2 SYGVNS. CDR3 amino acids: CATSLLAGGLNTGELFF.

The chain combines TRBV28 with TRBJ1-6; TCRdb lists TRBD1, though no DNA is available to test this call. This CDR3 is built from 14 residues. CDR1 and CDR2 (germline): MDHEN, SYDVKM. The CDR3 here is CASSTGQGGSPLHF. Together with reference TRBV28 and TRBJ1-6, the CDR3 gives the full variable domain: DVKVTQSSRYLVKRTGEKVFLECVQDMDHENMFWYRQDPGLGLRLIYFSYDVKMKEKGDIPEGYSVSREKKERFSLILESASTNQTSMYLCASSTGQGGSPLHFGNGTRLTVT.

The chain has TRBV12-3 or TRBV12-4 and TRBJ2-7; without DNA, the TCRdb call of TRBD1 cannot be checked. The CDR3 has 15 residues. CDR3 protein: CASSPPRSNLGEQYF.

The rearrangement joins TRBV18 to TRBJ1-6. This CDR3 has 17 residues. The germline gives CDR1 KGHSH, CDR2 LQKENI. The CDR3 sequence is CASSPPVRSSYNSPLHF.

The V and J genes are TRBV29-1 and TRBJ2-2; TCRdb's assignment of TRBD1 cannot be checked, as there is no DNA. CDR3 length: 16 residues. Germline V gives CDR1 SQVTM, CDR2 ANQGSEA. The CDR3 protein is CSVREPGQGNTGELFF.

The CDR3 protein is CASRPTGGSEAFF. V is TRBV2 and J is TRBJ1-1; TCRdb picks TRBD1, but there is no DNA to check that call. The CDR3 runs to 13 residues. CDR1 and CDR2 from the germline V gene are SNHLY and FYNNEI.

The chain has TRBV12-3 or TRBV12-4 and TRBJ2-3; with no DNA, the TCRdb D assignment of TRBD2 cannot be verified. This CDR3 comprises 15 residues. CDR3: CASSSYGGATDTQYF.

The chain joins TRBV3-1 to TRBJ1-6. In germline, CDR1 is LGHDT, CDR2 YNNKEL (reference sequence). This CDR3 has 15 amino acids. CDR3 region: CASSRSGGPSSPLHF.

V and J are TRBV5-8 and TRBJ2-4; no DNA is available, so the TRBD2 call from TCRdb remains unchecked. The CDR3 is 17 residues long. Germline CDR1 reads SGHTS; CDR2 reads YDEGEE. The CDR3 sequence: CASSPGLSGGAFNIQYF.

V usage is TRBV7-2 and J usage is TRBJ2-2; absent DNA, TCRdb's TRBD1 call cannot be checked. Germline loops: CDR1 SGHTA, CDR2 FQGNSA. The CDR3 length is 13 residues. CDR3 protein: CASSPRGAGELFF.

The chain couples TRBV7-9 to TRBJ2-5; TCRdb names TRBD2, which stays unverified in the absence of DNA. This CDR3 spans 14 amino acids. Germline CDR1 SEHNR, CDR2 FQNEAQ (reference sequence). CDR3 sequence reads: CASSSVAGGETQYF.

This rearrangement joins TRBV7-9 to TRBJ2-5; TCRdb indicates TRBD1, and absent DNA this call remains unverified. Germline CDR1 SEHNR, CDR2 FQNEAQ (reference sequence). The CDR3 loop spans 14 amino acids. The CDR3 is CASSRDRAQETQYF.

The V gene is TRBV5-4, the J gene TRBJ2-1. The CDR3 contains 16 residues. Germline V CDR1 and CDR2: SGHNT, YYREEE (reference sequence). The CDR3 is CASSWRLEISYNEQFF. The full variable domain, in which reference TRBV5-4 and TRBJ2-1 provide the parts outside the CDR3, is ETGVTQSPTHLIKTRGQQVTLRCSSQSGHNTVSWYQQALGQGPQFIFQYYREEENGRGNFPPRFSGLQFPNYSSELNVNALELDDSALYLCASSWRLEISYNEQFFGPGTRLTVL.

The chain has TRBV19 and TRBJ2-1; there is no DNA to check the TCRdb D call of TRBD2. Germline CDR1 and CDR2: LNHDA and SQIVND (reference sequence). The CDR3 is made up of 13 amino acids. The CDR3 reads CASSPGTSGLGFF.